This T cell receptor (beta chain) is drawn from a study of T cells in Graves' hyperthyroidism and ophthalmopathy. The study, taken as a whole, reports: The model made its ophthalmopathy prediction, and onset followed a median approximately 7 months later.

TCR beta CDR3 regions were amplified from RNA. Carried out on the TCR CDR3, a first-round RT-PCR used the HTBI primer set. One entry per CDR3 protein results from TCRdb running MiXCR on the multiplex PCR reads. The table lists about 710,000 distinct CDR3 sequences, 16% of them singletons, with over 7.5% in the top ten. This clonotype was seen a few times. Its specificity is unknown. Germline V gene sequence: CDR1 SGHTA, CDR2 FQGNSA. This CDR3 has 17 amino acids. Trimming removed 0 bases from V and 7 bases from J; junction bases left unmatched: 14. Sequencing was done on a sample of blood. V and J are TRBV7-2 and TRBJ2-7; 8 nucleotides match TRBD1. The source of this sequence is a man between 18 and 35 years old with Graves' hyperthyroidism. The chain's CDR3 is CASSLAGPGQGVGEQYF. CDR3 DNA sequence: TGTGCCAGCAGCTTAGCGGGGCCCGGACAGGGAGTGGGGGAGCAGTACTTC. Supplemented by reference TRBV7-2 and TRBJ2-7, the full variable domain reads GAGVSQSPSNKVTEKGKDVELRCDPISGHTALYWYRQSLGQGLEFLIYFQGNSAPDKSGLPSDRFSAERTGGSVSTLTIQRTQQEDSAVYLCASSLAGPGQGVGEQYFGPGTRLTVT.